This entry lists 31 T cell receptor beta chains sequenced from one sample in a study of T cell responses to AZD1222 COVID-19 vaccine. Assay: immunoSEQ multiplex PCR; the TCRdb copy retains only in-frame clones and omits some. The data show 80,000 to 95,000 clones, over 80% seen once. Sequencing used peripheral blood, obtained on day 0 of AZD1222 vaccination. The receptors were gathered from an adult in good health.

The gene calls are TRBV29-1 and TRBJ2-7; 7 positions match TRBD1. Trimming took 4 bases from V and 3 from J; bases not matched to a gene: 6. CDR1 and CDR2 from the germline V gene are SQVTM and ANQGSEA. There are 13 residues in the CDR3. CDR3 protein: CSVGDRLYYEQYF. Written as DNA, the CDR3 is TGCAGCGTTGGGGACAGACTCTACTACGAGCAGTACTTC.

The genes are TRBV5-4 and TRBJ1-1, with 7 bases fitting TRBD1. The CDR3 has 14 amino acids. The V gene end was trimmed by 6 bases and the J gene end by 1 base; junction bases not matched to a gene: 6. The germline CDR1 and CDR2 sequences are SGHNT and YYREEE (reference sequence). Written as DNA, the CDR3 is TGTGCCAGCAACCCAGACAGGGCGAACACTGAAGCTTTCTTT. Protein sequence: CASNPDRANTEAFF.

The J gene is TRBJ1-1, the V gene TRBV19, with 9 bases identical to TRBD1. This CDR3 region has 14 residues. Trimming cost V 5 bases and J 1 base; bases outside gene matches: 2. Germline lookup yields CDR1 LNHDA and CDR2 SQIVND (reference sequence). The CDR3 sequence is CASSAGQGNTEAFF. For the CDR3, the DNA is TGTGCCAGTAGTGCGGGACAGGGGAACACTGAAGCTTTCTTT.

The chain combines TRBV25-1 with TRBJ1-4; D not resolved. CDR1 MGHDK and CDR2 SYGVNS come from the germline V gene. V was trimmed by 4 bases and J by 3 bases, leaving 12 bases between them. There are 15 residues in the CDR3. DNA for the CDR3: TGTGCCAGCAGTGCCCCCGGGTCATCTAATGAAAAACTGTTTTTT. Translated: CASSAPGSSNEKLFF.

V usage is TRBV7-3 and J usage is TRBJ2-1; tentative D call: TRBD2 (7 bases). Germline loops: CDR1 SGHTA, CDR2 FQGTGA. Trimming took 4 bases from V and 7 from J, leaving 14 bases between them. The CDR3 contains 14 residues. The CDR3 region has the DNA TGTGCCAGCAGCTACCCGGCGGGGGCAAATGAGCAGTTCTTC. It translates to CASSYPAGANEQFF.

The chain uses TRBV6-2 or TRBV6-3 and TRBJ2-1; either TRBD1 or TRBD2 may fit D (5 bases each). CDR3 length: 12 amino acids. Between the trimmed V and J ends, which lost 6 bases and 12 bases, there was a span of 15 bases. Germline loops: CDR1 MNHEY, CDR2 SVGEGT. This chain's CDR3 is CASSRRDVGQFF. CDR3 nucleotides: TGTGCCAGCAGCCGCCGGGACGTGGGGCAGTTCTTC.

The chain employs TRBV30 and TRBJ1-1; D is unclear. CDR3 length equals 12 residues. In germline, CDR1 is GTSNPN, CDR2 SVGIG (reference sequence). Trimming shortened V by 2 bases and J by 7 bases, and 11 bases separated the two germline ends. The CDR3 nucleotides read TGTGCCTGGAGTCCGTCTCGGGGTGAAGCTTTCTTT. This sequence encodes CAWSPSRGEAFF.

J is TRBJ1-2 and V is TRBV19; 8 positions agree with TRBD1. V shed 3 bases, J shed 5 bases, and the junction held 8 bases outside the gene matches. CDR3 size: 15 residues. Germline lookup yields CDR1 LNHDA and CDR2 SQIVND (reference sequence). In DNA form, the CDR3 reads TGTGCCAGTAGTATTAAGACAGGGGATACGTATGGCTACACCTTC. Encoded protein: CASSIKTGDTYGYTF. Together with reference TRBV19 and TRBJ1-2, the CDR3 gives the full variable domain: DGGITQSPKYLFRKEGQNVTLSCEQNLNHDAMYWYRQDPGQGLRLIYYSQIVNDFQKGDIAEGYSVSREKKESFPLTVTSAQKNPTAFYLCASSIKTGDTYGYTFGSGTRLTVV.

V gene TRBV11-2 combines with J gene TRBJ1-1; weak D call: TRBD1 (6 bases). CDR3 length equals 15 residues. CDR1 is SGHAT and CDR2 is FQNNGV in the germline V gene. Trimming took 1 base from V and 4 from J, leaving 13 bases between them. The CDR3 is CASSLGTGWPTEAFF. The DNA for the CDR3 is TGTGCCAGCAGCTTAGGAACAGGGTGGCCCACTGAAGCTTTCTTT.

The chain couples TRBV6-1 to TRBJ1-6, with D unclear. The V end lost 3 bases, the J end lost 10 bases, and 19 bases lay between the germline ends. Germline-derived CDR1 and CDR2 are MNHNS and SASEGT. CDR3 size: 16 residues. This CDR3 is CASSERASFRASPLHF. The CDR3 nucleotides read TGTGCCAGCAGTGAGAGGGCTTCGTTTAGGGCGTCACCCCTCCACTTT.

This chain links TRBV7-9 with TRBJ2-7, with 9 bases lining up with TRBD1. CDR1 and CDR2 from the germline V gene are SEHNR and FQNEAQ (reference sequence). This CDR3 has 13 residues. Trimming cost V 8 bases and J 4 bases; bases outside gene matches: 6. CDR3 DNA: TGTGCCAGCTGCACAGGGGGCTCATACGAGCAGTACTTC. Residues: CASCTGGSYEQYF.

This chain uses TRBV4-3 with TRBJ2-3; 12 bases are a match to TRBD2. Germline V gene sequence: CDR1 LGHNA, CDR2 YSLEER. V trimming: 4 bases; J trimming: 4 bases; junction bases outside the gene matches: 9. The CDR3 consists of 17 residues. The CDR3 protein is CASSPLVTSGGSDTQYF. The CDR3 DNA reads as TGCGCCAGCAGCCCGCTAGTAACTAGCGGGGGGTCAGATACGCAGTATTTT.

The gene calls are TRBV7-9 and TRBJ1-1; TRBD1 matches at 7 bases. There are 14 residues in the CDR3. The germline gives CDR1 SEHNR, CDR2 FQNEAQ (reference sequence). The V and J ends lost 3 bases and 4 bases, in that order; junction bases with no gene match: 5. CDR3 nucleotides: TGTGCCAGCAGCTTCAGGGGGTCGAGCACTGAAGCTTTCTTT. Translation: CASSFRGSSTEAFF. Using reference TRBV7-9 and TRBJ1-1 for the parts outside the CDR3, the full variable domain is DTGVSQNPRHKITKRGQNVTFRCDPISEHNRLYWYRQTLGQGPEFLTYFQNEAQLEKSRLLSDRFSAERPKGSFSTLEIQRTEQGDSAMYLCASSFRGSSTEAFFGQGTRLTVV.

There are a few counts of this clone. This chain joins TRBV7-2 and TRBJ2-7; a possible D gene is TRBD2 (5 bases). This CDR3 spans 15 amino acids. V was trimmed by 5 bases and J by 3 bases, leaving 17 bases between them. CDR1 is SGHTA, CDR2 FQGNSA, per germline. As DNA, the CDR3 is TGTGCCAGCAGCACTATTCGAGGAGGTGTCTACGAGCAGTACTTC. This translates into CASSTIRGGVYEQYF.

This CDR3 is CASSSGDRFHSPLHF. The CDR3 nucleotides are TGTGCCAGCAGCTCTGGGGACAGGTTCCATTCACCCCTCCACTTT. The chain employs TRBV28 and TRBJ1-6; 8 positions match TRBD1. CDR3 size: 15 residues. V shed 6 bases, J shed 8 bases, and the junction held 9 bases outside the gene matches. Germline CDR1 MDHEN, CDR2 SYDVKM.

V and J are TRBV10-3 and TRBJ2-1; D possibly matches TRBD1 or TRBD2 (6 bases each). Germline values: CDR1 ENHRY, CDR2 SYGVKD. This CDR3 comprises 16 residues. V was clipped by 5 bases and J by 6 bases, with 20 bases between them. The CDR3 nucleotides read TGTGCCATCAGTCCGGCAGGGGCGGGGAAAAGCAATGAGCAGTTCTTC. Amino acid sequence: CAISPAGAGKSNEQFF.

This chain uses TRBV4-1 with TRBJ2-3; 12 positions match TRBD2. From germline, CDR1 is MGHRA and CDR2 YSYEKL. Losses at the gene ends were 4 bases for V and 1 base for J; bases not matched to a gene: 21. This CDR3 contains 22 residues. CDR3 nucleotides: TGCGCCAGCAGCCTGACGGGTTTCAGCCCTAGCGGGGGGGCCGGAGGCACAGATACGCAGTATTTT. Protein: CASSLTGFSPSGGAGGTDTQYF.

V is TRBV5-4 and J is TRBJ1-6; D is undetermined. The ends were cut back, 2 bases at V and 10 bases at J, with 13 bases in the middle. Germline-derived CDR1 and CDR2 are SGHNT and YYREEE (reference sequence). The CDR3 is made up of 14 amino acids. CDR3 nucleotides: TGTGCCAGCAGCTTCAAGGGCGGAGAGTCACCCCTCCACTTT. Protein sequence: CASSFKGGESPLHF.

This chain links TRBV12-3 or TRBV12-4 with TRBJ1-5; D is possibly TRBD1 (5 bases). Between the trimmed V and J ends, which lost 9 bases and 6 bases, there was a span of 12 bases. The CDR3 runs 12 residues. In DNA, the CDR3 is TGTGCCAGTAAGGAAGGGACTCAGCCCCAGCATTTT. Translated, it gives CASKEGTQPQHF.

The rearrangement joins TRBV7-2 to TRBJ2-5, with 10 bases lining up with TRBD2. The CDR3 contains 15 residues. CDR1 and CDR2 (germline): SGHTA, FQGNSA. V lost 1 base to trimming and J lost 5 bases; unmatched junction nucleotides: 4. DNA for the CDR3: TGTGCCAGCAGCTTAGGTAGCGGGGGGTCGGAGACCCAGTACTTC. Translating gives CASSLGSGGSETQYF.

The rearrangement uses TRBV7-2 and TRBJ2-1; D unresolved. The germline CDR1 and CDR2 sequences are SGHTA and FQGNSA. The CDR3 is 13 residues long. Trimming took off 5 bases at V and 5 bases at J, with 10 bases between the two ends. Here the CDR3 DNA reads TGTGCCAGCAGCCCCAATTTTCACAATGAGCAGTTCTTC. It yields the protein CASSPNFHNEQFF.

The rearrangement uses TRBV5-1 and TRBJ2-7; no firm D call. The CDR3 is 14 amino acids. CDR1 is SGHRS and CDR2 is YFSETQ in the germline V gene. V dropped 3 bases and J dropped 1 base, with 11 bases sitting between them. The CDR3 region is CASSWLGPSYEQYF. CDR3 coding DNA: TGCGCCAGCAGCTGGTTGGGCCCTTCCTACGAGCAGTACTTC.

The CDR3 loop is CASSNGNGGYTF. In DNA, the CDR3 is TGTGCCAGCAGTAATGGGAACGGTGGCTACACCTTC. The rearrangement joins TRBV27 to TRBJ1-2; D is undetermined. Germline assignment: CDR1 MNHEY and CDR2 SMNVEV (reference sequence). Trimming took 5 bases from V and 7 from J, leaving 11 bases between them. The CDR3 totals 12 residues.

This rearrangement joins TRBV7-6 to TRBJ1-2; D is ambiguous. In germline, CDR1 is SGHVS, CDR2 FNYEAQ. The CDR3 is 14 residues long. V was pared by 1 base and J by 8 bases, with 14 bases between. CDR3 residues: CASSLDGARRGYTF. CDR3 DNA sequence: TGTGCCAGCAGCTTAGATGGTGCACGGCGAGGCTACACCTTC.

A single count supports this clone. This chain uses TRBV30 with TRBJ2-2, with TRBD2 matching over 13 bases. V gave up 0 bases and J gave up 0 bases; unmatched junction bases: 7. Germline-derived CDR1 and CDR2 are GTSNPN and SVGIG (reference sequence). The CDR3 totals 19 residues. CDR3 sequence: CAWSVPRLAGGPNTGELFF. The CDR3 nucleotides read TGTGCCTGGAGTGTACCGAGACTAGCGGGGGGCCCGAACACCGGGGAGCTGTTTTTT.

This chain joins TRBV9 and TRBJ1-5; 9 bases match TRBD1. CDR3 length: 14 residues. The trim removed 4 bases at V and 6 bases at J, leaving 5 bases unmatched. Germline CDR1 is SGDLS and CDR2 is YYNGEE. The CDR3 bases are TGTGCCAGCAGCAAGACAGGGGGGTTTCAGCCCCAGCATTTT. It codes for CASSKTGGFQPQHF.

This chain links TRBV6-5 with TRBJ1-1, with D perhaps matching TRBD1 (6 bases). CDR1 and CDR2 (germline): MNHEY, SVGAGI. The CDR3 totals 14 residues. Trimming cost V 10 bases and J 6 bases, with 21 bases left between them. CDR3 nucleotide sequence: TGTGCCACCACTTGGGGGCGTCTTAGCCCTGAAGCTTTCTTT. This encodes CATTWGRLSPEAFF.

The chain employs TRBV18 and TRBJ2-2; weak D call: TRBD1 (5 bases). Between the trimmed V and J ends, which lost 0 bases and 4 bases, there was a span of 9 bases. Germline lookup yields CDR1 KGHSH and CDR2 LQKENI. This CDR3 spans 15 amino acids. The CDR3 sequence is CASSPPGVGTGELFF. CDR3 DNA: TGTGCCAGCTCACCACCAGGGGTGGGCACCGGGGAGCTGTTTTTT.

This rearrangement joins TRBV21-1 to TRBJ1-2; the tabulated D call, TRBD1, remains unverified against the DNA. TRBV21-1 is flagged as a pseudogene. This CDR3 spans 16 amino acids. The chain's CDR3 is CASSKLTPGEKYGYTF. The CDR3 bases are TGTGCCAGCAGCAAACTTACACCAGGGGAAAAATATGGCTACACCTTC.

The genes are TRBV5-1 and TRBJ1-4; D call uncertain. V was cut by 3 bases and J by 3 bases, with 15 bases left in between. The CDR3 runs to 16 residues. CDR1 SGHRS and CDR2 YFSETQ come from the germline V gene. The CDR3 loop is CASSYLSGRANEKLFF. The DNA for the CDR3 is TGCGCCAGCAGCTATCTGTCTGGAAGGGCTAATGAAAAACTGTTTTTT.

The CDR3 DNA reads as TGTGCCAGCAGCACATGGACACAAACAGATACGCAGTATTTT. Its translation: CASSTWTQTDTQYF. J is TRBJ2-3 and V is TRBV9; TRBD1 might be the D (5 bases). The CDR3 has 14 residues. Germline assignment: CDR1 SGDLS and CDR2 YYNGEE. Between the trimmed V and J ends, which lost 4 bases and 3 bases, there was a span of 12 bases.